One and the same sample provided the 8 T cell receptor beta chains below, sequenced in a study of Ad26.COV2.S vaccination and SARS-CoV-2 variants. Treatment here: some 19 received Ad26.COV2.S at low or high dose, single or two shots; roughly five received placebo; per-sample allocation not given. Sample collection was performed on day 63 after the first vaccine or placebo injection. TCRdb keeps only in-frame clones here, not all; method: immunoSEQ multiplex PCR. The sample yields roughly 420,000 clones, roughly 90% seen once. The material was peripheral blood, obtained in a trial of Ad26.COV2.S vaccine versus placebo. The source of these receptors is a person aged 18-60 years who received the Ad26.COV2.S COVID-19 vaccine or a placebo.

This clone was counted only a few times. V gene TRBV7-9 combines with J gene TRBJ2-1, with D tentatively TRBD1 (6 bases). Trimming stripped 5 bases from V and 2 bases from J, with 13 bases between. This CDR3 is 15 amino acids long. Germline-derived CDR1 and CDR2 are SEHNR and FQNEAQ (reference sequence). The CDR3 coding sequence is TGTGCCAGCAGCGTTCTAGGGGGACCCTACAATGAGCAGTTCTTC. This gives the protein CASSVLGGPYNEQFF.

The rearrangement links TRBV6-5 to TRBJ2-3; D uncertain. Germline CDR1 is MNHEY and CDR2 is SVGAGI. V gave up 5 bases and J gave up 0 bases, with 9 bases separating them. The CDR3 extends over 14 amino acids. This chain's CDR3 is CASSIQASTDTQYF. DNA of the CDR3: TGTGCCAGCAGTATCCAAGCTAGCACAGATACGCAGTATTTT.

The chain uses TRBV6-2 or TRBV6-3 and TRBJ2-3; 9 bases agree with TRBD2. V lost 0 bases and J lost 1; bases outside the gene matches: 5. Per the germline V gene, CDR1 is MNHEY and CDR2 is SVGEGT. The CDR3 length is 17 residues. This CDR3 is CASSYSGLAGRTDTQYF. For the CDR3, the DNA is TGTGCCAGCAGTTACTCCGGGCTAGCGGGGCGCACAGATACGCAGTATTTT.

CDR3 sequence reads: CASRFGGYTF. The CDR3 coding sequence is TGTGCCAGTCGGTTTGGTGGCTACACCTTC. This sequence joins TRBV2 and TRBJ1-2; unclear D gene. This CDR3 contains 10 residues. V was cut by 9 bases and J by 7 bases, with 9 bases left in between. Germline CDR1 SNHLY, CDR2 FYNNEI.

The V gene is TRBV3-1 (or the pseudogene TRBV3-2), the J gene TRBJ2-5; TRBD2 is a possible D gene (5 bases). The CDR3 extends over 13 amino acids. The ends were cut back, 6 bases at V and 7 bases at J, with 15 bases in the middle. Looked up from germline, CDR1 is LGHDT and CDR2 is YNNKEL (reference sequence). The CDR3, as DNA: TGTGCCAGCAGTGCAGGAGGCGGTGGGACCCAGTACTTC. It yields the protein CASSAGGGGTQYF.

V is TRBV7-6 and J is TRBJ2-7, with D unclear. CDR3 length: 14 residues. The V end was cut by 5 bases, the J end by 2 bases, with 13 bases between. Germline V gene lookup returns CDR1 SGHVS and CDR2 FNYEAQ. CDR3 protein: CASSQAPETYEQYF. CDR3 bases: TGTGCCAGCAGCCAAGCCCCGGAGACCTACGAGCAGTACTTC. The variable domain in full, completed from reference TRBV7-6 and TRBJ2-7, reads GAGVSQSPRYKVTKRGQDVALRCDPISGHVSLYWYRQALGQGPEFLTYFNYEAQQDKSGLPNDRFSAERPEGSISTLTIQRTEQRDSAMYRCASSQAPETYEQYFGPGTRLTVT.

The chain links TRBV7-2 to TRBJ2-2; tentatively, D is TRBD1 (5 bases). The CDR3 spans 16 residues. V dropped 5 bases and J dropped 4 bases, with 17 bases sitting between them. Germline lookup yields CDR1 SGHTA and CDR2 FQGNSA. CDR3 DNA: TGTGCCAGCAGCCAAAGAAGGGGCCTGGGCACCGGGGAGCTGTTTTTT. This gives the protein CASSQRRGLGTGELFF.

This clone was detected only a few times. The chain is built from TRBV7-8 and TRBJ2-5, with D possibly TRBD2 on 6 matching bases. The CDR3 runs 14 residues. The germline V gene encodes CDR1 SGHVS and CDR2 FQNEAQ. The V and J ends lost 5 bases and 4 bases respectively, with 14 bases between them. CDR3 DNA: TGTGCCAGCAGCCGAGGTTGGGGAGGAGAGACCCAGTACTTC. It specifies CASSRGWGGETQYF. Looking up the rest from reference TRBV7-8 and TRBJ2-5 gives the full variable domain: GAGVSQSPRYKVAKRGQDVALRCDPISGHVSLFWYQQALGQGPEFLTYFQNEAQLDKSGLPSDRFFAERPEGSVSTLKIQRTQQEDSAVYLCASSRGWGGETQYFGPGTRLLVL.